This TCR beta chain was recovered during a study of blood T cell repertoires in COVID-19. For the study at large: Samples representing acute and convalescent COVID-19 were sourced from the United States, Italy and Spain.

Patients in Seattle were enrolled during active infection, then followed longitudinally. This CDR3 is 15 amino acids long. Germline lookup yields CDR1 SGDLS and CDR2 YYNGEE. V was pared by 4 bases and J by 4 bases, with 4 bases of the junction left unmatched. Here immunoSEQ multiplex PCR was the method, and the copy in TCRdb shows in-frame clones only, minus some. This table has nearly 25,000 clones, 80% to 90% appearing once. The receptor was isolated from a woman in her seventies with COVID-19, enrolled during active disease. The chain combines TRBV9 with TRBJ1-5, with 11 bases identical to TRBD1. The sample was peripheral blood. Here the CDR3 DNA reads TGTGCCAGCAGCCCCGGGACAGGGGGGAATCAGCCCCAGCATTTT. As protein: CASSPGTGGNQPQHF.